This T cell receptor (beta chain) is drawn from a study of CD8+ T cells in alopecia areata. Study information: The drug, oral tofacitinib, was given to treated patients at 5 to 10 mg twice daily.

Trimming took off 6 bases at V and 9 bases at J, with 12 bases between the two ends. Per the germline V gene, CDR1 is MNHNS and CDR2 is SASEGT. This CDR3 is built from 12 residues. The sequencing template was cDNA reverse transcribed from extracted RNA. Sequenced by immunoSEQ multiplex PCR; TCRdb stores in-frame clones only, minus some. The sample includes about 190,000 clones, 55% to 70% seen only once; the top ten take 0.65% to 0.7%. Points from the study as a whole: Patients shared TCRs less clearly than mice did, possibly owing to HLA.

This clone was detected only a few times. Its antigen is as yet unknown. As for treatment: oral pan-JAK inhibitor, 5-10 mg twice daily. The receptor was isolated from a human donor with alopecia areata. The chain couples TRBV6-1 to TRBJ2-1, with D hard to call. The sample was CD4+ T cells sorted from blood, taken at week 4, from a patient treated with tofacitinib. Here the CDR3 reads CASRASVGEQFF. CDR3 nucleotides: TGTGCCAGCAGAGCCTCCGTTGGTGAGCAGTTCTTC.